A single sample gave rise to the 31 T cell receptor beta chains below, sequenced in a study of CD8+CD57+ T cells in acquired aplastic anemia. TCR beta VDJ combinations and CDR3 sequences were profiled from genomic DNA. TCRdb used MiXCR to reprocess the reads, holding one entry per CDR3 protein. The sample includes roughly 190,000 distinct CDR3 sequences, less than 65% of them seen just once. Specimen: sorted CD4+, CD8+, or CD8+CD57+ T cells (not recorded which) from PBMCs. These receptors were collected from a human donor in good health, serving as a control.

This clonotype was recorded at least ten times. CDR3 in amino acids: CSVVGVAQETQYF. The CDR3 DNA follows: TGCAGCGTTGTCGGGGTGGCCCAAGAGACCCAGTACTTC. The chain links TRBV29-1 to TRBJ2-5; D is possibly TRBD2 (5 bases). V was trimmed by 4 bases and J by 1 base, leaving 10 bases between them. This CDR3 region has 13 residues. CDR1 and CDR2 (germline): SQVTM, ANQGSEA.

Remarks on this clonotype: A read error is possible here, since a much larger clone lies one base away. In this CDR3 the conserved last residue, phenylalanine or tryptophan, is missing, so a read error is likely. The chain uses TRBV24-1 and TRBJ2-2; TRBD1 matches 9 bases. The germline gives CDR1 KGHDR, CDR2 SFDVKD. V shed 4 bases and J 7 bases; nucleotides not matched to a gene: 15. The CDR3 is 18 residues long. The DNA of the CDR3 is TGTGCCACCAGTGACCGTCCCGGGACAGGGAGAGTGAGCGGGGAGCTGTTTTAT. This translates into CATSDRPGTGRVSGELFY.

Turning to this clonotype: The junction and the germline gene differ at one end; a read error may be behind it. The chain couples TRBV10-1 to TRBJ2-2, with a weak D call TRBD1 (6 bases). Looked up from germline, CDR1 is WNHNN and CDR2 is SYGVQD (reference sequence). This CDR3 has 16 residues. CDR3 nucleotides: TGCGCCAGCAGTGAGGGGCAGGGGCCGAACACCGGGGAGCTGCTTTTT. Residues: CASSEGQGPNTGELLF.

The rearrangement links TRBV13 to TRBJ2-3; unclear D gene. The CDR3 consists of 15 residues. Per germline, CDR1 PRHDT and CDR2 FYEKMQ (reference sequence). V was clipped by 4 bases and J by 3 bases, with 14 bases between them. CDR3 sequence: CASSSGRATTDTQYF. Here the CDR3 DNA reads TGTGCCAGCAGCTCCGGACGGGCCACGACAGATACGCAGTATTTT.

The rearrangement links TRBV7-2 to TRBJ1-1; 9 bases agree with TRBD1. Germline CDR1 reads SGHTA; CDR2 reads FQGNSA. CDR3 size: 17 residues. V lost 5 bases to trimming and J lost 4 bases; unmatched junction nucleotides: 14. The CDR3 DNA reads TGTGCCAGCAGCGCAAGTCCCGGGACAGGGTTGGTCACTGAAGCTTTCTTT. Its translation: CASSASPGTGLVTEAFF.

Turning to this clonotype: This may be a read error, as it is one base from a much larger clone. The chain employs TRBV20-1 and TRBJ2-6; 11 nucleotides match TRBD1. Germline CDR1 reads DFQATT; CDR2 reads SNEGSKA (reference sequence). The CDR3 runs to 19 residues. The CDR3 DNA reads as TGCAGTGCTAGAGCGTTCACCGGGACAGGGGGGACCTGGGCCAACGTCCCGACTTTC. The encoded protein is CSARAFTGTGGTWANVPTF.

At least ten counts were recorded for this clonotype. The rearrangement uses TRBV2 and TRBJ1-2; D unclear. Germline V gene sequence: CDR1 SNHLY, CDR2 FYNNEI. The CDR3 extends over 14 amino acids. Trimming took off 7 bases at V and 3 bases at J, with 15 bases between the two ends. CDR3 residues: CASTPKAHHYGYTF. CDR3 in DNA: TGTGCCAGCACCCCCAAGGCCCACCACTATGGCTACACCTTC.

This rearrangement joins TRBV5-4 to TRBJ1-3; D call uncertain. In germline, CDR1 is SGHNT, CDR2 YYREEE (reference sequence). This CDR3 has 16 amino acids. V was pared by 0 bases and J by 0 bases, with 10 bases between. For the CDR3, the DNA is TGTGCCAGCAGCTTGGACGGAAGTACCTCTGGAAACACCATATATTTT. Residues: CASSLDGSTSGNTIYF.

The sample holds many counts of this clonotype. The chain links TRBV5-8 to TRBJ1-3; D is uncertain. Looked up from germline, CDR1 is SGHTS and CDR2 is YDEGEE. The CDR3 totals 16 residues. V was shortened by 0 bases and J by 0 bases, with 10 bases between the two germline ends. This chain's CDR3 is CASSLDLTASGNTIYF. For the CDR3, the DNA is TGTGCCAGCAGCTTGGACCTCACAGCCTCTGGAAACACCATATATTTT.

This CDR3 reads CSARETGGQRIGELFF. The CDR3 region has the DNA TGCAGTGCTAGGGAGACAGGGGGGCAGCGTATCGGGGAGCTGTTTTTT. The chain recombines TRBV20-1 with TRBJ2-2; 9 bases line up with TRBD1. The V gene's germline CDR1 is DFQATT and CDR2 SNEGSKA (reference sequence). CDR3 length equals 16 residues. The V gene end was trimmed by 3 bases and the J gene end by 7 bases; junction bases not matched to a gene: 12.

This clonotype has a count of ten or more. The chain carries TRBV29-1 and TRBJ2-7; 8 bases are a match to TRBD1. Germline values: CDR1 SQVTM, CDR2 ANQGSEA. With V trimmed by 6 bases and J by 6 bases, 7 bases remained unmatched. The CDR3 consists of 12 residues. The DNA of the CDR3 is TGCAGCGTAGGACAGGGAACTACCGAGCAGTACTTC. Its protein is CSVGQGTTEQYF.

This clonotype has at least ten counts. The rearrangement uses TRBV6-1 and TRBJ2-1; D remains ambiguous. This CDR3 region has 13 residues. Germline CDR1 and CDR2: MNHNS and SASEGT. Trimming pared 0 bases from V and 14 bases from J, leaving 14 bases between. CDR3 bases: TGTGCCAGCAGTGAAGCCACAATAGGGCACAAGTTCTTC. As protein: CASSEATIGHKFF.

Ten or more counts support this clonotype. CDR3 sequence reads: CASSQVLAGGQAEETQYF. In DNA, the CDR3 is TGTGCCAGCAGCCAAGTTCTAGCGGGGGGCCAGGCGGAAGAGACCCAGTACTTC. The chain carries TRBV3-1 and TRBJ2-5; TRBD2 matches 11 bases. This CDR3 has 18 residues. Trimming removed 1 base from V and 3 bases from J; junction bases left unmatched: 10. Germline V CDR1 and CDR2: LGHDT, YNNKEL (reference sequence).

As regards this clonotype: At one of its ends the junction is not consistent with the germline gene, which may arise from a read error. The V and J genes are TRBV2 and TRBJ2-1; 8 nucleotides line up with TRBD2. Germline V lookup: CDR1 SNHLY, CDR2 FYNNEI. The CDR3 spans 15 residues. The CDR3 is CASSEAGGAWYEQFF. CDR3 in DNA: TGCGCCAGCAGTGAGGCCGGGGGGGCCTGGTATGAGCAGTTCTTC.

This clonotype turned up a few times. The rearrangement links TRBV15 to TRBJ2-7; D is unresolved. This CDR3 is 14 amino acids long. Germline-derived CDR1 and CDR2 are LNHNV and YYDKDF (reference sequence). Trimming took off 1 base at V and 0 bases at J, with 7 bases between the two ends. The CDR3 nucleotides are TGTGCCACCAGCAGAGGAGGAGCCTCCTACGAGCAGTACTTC. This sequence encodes CATSRGGASYEQYF. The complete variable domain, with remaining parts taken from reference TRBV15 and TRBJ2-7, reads DAMVIQNPRYQVTQFGKPVTLSCSQTLNHNVMYWYQQKSSQAPKLLFHYYDKDFNNEADTPDNFQSRRPNTSFCFLDIRSPGLGDTAMYLCATSRGGASYEQYFGPGTRLTVT.

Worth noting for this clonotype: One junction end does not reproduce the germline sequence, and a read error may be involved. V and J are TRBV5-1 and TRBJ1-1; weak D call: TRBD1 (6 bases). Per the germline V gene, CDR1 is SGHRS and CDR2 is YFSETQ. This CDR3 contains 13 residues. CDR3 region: CASSFQGKGEAFF. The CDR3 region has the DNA TGTGCCAGCAGCTTCCAGGGGAAGGGTGAAGCTTTCTTT.

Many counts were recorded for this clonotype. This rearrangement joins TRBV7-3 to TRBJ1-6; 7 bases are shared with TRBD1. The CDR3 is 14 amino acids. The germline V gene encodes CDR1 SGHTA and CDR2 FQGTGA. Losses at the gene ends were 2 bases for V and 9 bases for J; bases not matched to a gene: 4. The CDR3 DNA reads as TGTGCCAGCAGCTTAGGGACAGAGAGTTCACCCCTCCACTTT. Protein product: CASSLGTESSPLHF.

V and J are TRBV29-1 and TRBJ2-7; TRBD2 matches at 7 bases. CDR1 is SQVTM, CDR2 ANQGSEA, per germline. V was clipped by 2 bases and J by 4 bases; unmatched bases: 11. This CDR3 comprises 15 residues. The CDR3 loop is CSVELVSGGGYEQYV. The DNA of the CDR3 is TGCAGCGTTGAATTGGTGTCGGGAGGTGGTTACGAGCAGTACGTC.

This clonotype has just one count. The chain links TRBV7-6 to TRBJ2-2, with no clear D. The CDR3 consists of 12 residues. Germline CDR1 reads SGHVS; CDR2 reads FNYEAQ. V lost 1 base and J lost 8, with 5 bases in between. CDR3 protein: CASSLGDGELFF. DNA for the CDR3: TGTGCCAGCAGCTTAGGGGATGGGGAGCTGTTTTTT.

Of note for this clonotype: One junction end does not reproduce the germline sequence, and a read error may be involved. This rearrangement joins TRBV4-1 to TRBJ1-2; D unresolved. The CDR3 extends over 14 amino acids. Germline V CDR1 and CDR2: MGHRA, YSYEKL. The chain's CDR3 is CASSQENSNYGYTF. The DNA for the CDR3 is TGTGCCAGCAGCCAAGAAAACAGTAACTATGGCTACACCTTC.

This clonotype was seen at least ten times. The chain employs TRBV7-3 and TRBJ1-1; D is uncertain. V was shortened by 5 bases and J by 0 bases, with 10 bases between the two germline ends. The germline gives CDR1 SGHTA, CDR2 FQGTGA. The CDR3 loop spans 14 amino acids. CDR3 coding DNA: TGTGCCAGCAGCGCGTCCGGGGTGAACACTGAAGCTTTCTTT. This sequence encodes CASSASGVNTEAFF.

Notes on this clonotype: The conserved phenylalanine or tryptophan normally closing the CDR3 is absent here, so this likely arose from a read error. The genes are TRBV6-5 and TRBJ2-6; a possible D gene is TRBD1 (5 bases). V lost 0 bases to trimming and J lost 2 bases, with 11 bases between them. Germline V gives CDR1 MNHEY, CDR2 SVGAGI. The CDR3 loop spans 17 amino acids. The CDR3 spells CASSYSDQGTGANVLTL. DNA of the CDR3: TGTGCCAGCAGTTACTCGGACCAGGGTACTGGGGCCAACGTCCTGACTCTC.

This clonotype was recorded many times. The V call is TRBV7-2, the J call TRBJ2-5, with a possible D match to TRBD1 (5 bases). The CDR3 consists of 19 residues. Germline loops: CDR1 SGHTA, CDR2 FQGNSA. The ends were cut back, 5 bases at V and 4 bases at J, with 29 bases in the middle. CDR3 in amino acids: CASSKTSLVPGKISETQYF. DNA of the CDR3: TGTGCCAGCAGCAAAACCAGTCTTGTCCCAGGGAAGATTTCAGAGACCCAGTACTTC.

The CDR3 nucleotides are TGTGCCAGCAGTCAGGGGTTGTGGAATCAGCCCCAGCATTTT. This sequence encodes CASSQGLWNQPQHF. The gene calls are TRBV28 and TRBJ1-5, with D possibly being TRBD1 (6 bases). CDR3 length: 14 amino acids. The germline V gene encodes CDR1 MDHEN and CDR2 SYDVKM. Trimming stripped 5 bases from V and 4 bases from J, with 12 bases between.

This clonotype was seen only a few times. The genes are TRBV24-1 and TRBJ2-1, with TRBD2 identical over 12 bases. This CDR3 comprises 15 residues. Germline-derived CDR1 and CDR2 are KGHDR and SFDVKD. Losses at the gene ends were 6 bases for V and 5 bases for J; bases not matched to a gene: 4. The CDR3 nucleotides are TGTGCCACCAGTAGGACTAGCGGGACAGACAATGAGCAGTTCTTC. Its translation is CATSRTSGTDNEQFF.

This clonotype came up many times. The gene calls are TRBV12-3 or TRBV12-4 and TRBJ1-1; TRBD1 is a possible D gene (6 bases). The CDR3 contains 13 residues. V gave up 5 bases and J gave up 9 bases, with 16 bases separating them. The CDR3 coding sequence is TGTGCCAGCAGTCCCTCCTCCCAGGGGAAAGCTTTCTTT. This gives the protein CASSPSSQGKAFF.

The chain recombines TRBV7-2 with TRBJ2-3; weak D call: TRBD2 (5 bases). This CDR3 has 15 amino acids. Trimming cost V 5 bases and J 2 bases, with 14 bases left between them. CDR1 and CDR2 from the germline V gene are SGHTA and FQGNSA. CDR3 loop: CASSIDGLYTDTQYF. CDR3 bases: TGTGCCAGCAGCATAGACGGACTCTACACAGATACGCAGTATTTT.

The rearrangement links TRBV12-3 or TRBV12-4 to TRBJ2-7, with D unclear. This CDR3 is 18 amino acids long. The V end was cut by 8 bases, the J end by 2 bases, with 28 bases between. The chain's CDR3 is CASSAQAAATANPYEQYF. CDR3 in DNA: TGTGCCAGCTCGGCCCAGGCAGCCGCCACCGCAAATCCCTACGAGCAGTACTTC.

The CDR3 here is CASSRQGRETYGYTF. CDR3 sequence (DNA): TGTGCCAGCAGTAGACAGGGGCGGGAGACGTATGGCTACACCTTC. The V call is TRBV27, the J call TRBJ1-2; 8 bases map to TRBD1. CDR3 length: 15 amino acids. The V gene end was trimmed by 5 bases and the J gene end by 5 bases; junction bases not matched to a gene: 10. Looked up from germline, CDR1 is MNHEY and CDR2 is SMNVEV (reference sequence).

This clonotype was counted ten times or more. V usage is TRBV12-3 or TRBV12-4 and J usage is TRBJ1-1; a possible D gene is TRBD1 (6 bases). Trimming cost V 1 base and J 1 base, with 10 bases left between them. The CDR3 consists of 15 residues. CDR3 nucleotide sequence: TGTGCCAGCAGTTTAGACAGGGAACGGAACACTGAAGCTTTCTTT. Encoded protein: CASSLDRERNTEAFF.

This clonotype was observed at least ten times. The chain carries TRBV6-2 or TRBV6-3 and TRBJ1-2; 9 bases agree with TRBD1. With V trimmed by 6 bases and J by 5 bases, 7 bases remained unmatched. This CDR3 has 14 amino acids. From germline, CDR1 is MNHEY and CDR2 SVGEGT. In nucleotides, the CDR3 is TGTGCCAGCAGATCGACAGGGGGAGTATATGGCTACACCTTC. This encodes CASRSTGGVYGYTF.